The 31 T cell receptor beta chains listed next were all sequenced from one sample in a study of T cells in Graves' hyperthyroidism and ophthalmopathy (dated by TCRdb to about 2019). The library was built by means of multiplex PCR. The run used an Illumina HiSeq 2000. Amplification of TCR beta CDR3 regions was carried out from RNA transcripts. For the first round of RT-PCR on the TCR CDR3, the HTBI primer set was used together with the Qiagen OneStep RT-PCR kit. Using fastp trimming at Q25 and MiXCR clonotype assembly, TCRdb reanalyzed the public sequencing data and kept in-frame beta chains. Each entry is one CDR3 protein sequence, shown with its most common DNA and genes. Recorded for this sample are about 560,000 distinct CDR3 sequences; approximately 15% of them occurred a single time. The ten most abundant clones make up roughly 18% of the sample. The material sequenced was blood. Source of these receptors: a young woman with Graves' hyperthyroidism.

Many counts were recorded for this clonotype. CDR3 DNA sequence: TGTGCCAGCGGGGAACTAGCGGGACCCGAGCAGTTCTTC. Its translation: CASGELAGPEQFF. The chain carries TRBV28 and TRBJ2-1; 10 positions match TRBD2. Germline V gives CDR1 MDHEN, CDR2 SYDVKM. The junction had 8 bases not matched to a gene; V was cut back by 8 bases and J by 10 bases. The CDR3 consists of 13 residues.

The table lists this clonotype with a few counts. The chain joins TRBV7-9 to TRBJ2-2; D unclear. The V gene's germline CDR1 is SEHNR and CDR2 FQNEAQ (reference sequence). The CDR3 is 11 amino acids. The V and J ends lost 8 bases and 9 bases respectively, with 10 bases between them. The CDR3 region is CASRYTRELFF. DNA for the CDR3: TGTGCCAGCCGATATACCCGGGAGCTGTTTTTT.

As concerns this clonotype: A much more abundant neighbour one base away suggests this may be a read error. The V gene is TRBV18, the J gene TRBJ1-1; D is unclear. The germline V gene has CDR1 KGHSH and CDR2 LQKENI. The CDR3 spans 14 residues. Between the trimmed V and J ends, which lost 3 bases and 4 bases, there was a span of 12 bases. In DNA form, the CDR3 reads TGTGCCAGCTCACCCCTGAGCCTGATCACTGAAGCTTTCTTT. Its protein is CASSPLSLITEAFF.

This rearrangement joins TRBV20-1 to TRBJ2-1; TRBD2 aligns across 7 bases. The V and J ends lost 3 bases and 1 base, in that order; junction bases with no gene match: 6. CDR3 length: 15 residues. In germline, CDR1 is DFQATT, CDR2 SNEGSKA (reference sequence). This CDR3 reads CSARRREWSYNEQFF. The DNA for the CDR3 is TGCAGTGCTAGGAGGCGGGAGTGGTCCTACAATGAGCAGTTCTTC.

In its sample, this clonotype was seen a few times. This chain connects TRBV5-6 to TRBJ1-2; 9 positions match TRBD1. The V and J ends lost 1 base and 3 bases, in that order; junction bases with no gene match: 13. In germline, CDR1 is SGHDT, CDR2 YYEEEE. The CDR3 extends over 18 amino acids. The CDR3 DNA reads as TGTGCCAGCAGCTTGAGAGGACAGGGGAGGAGCCCCTACTATGGCTACACCTTC. Amino acids: CASSLRGQGRSPYYGYTF.

This clonotype was picked up many times. This chain uses TRBV13 with TRBJ1-2, with D tentatively TRBD1 (5 bases). The CDR3 consists of 13 residues. V dropped 0 bases and J dropped 6 bases, with 8 bases sitting between them. Germline assignment: CDR1 PRHDT and CDR2 FYEKMQ (reference sequence). The CDR3 region is CASSLGTADGYTF. CDR3 sequence (DNA): TGTGCCAGCAGCTTAGGGACAGCAGATGGCTACACCTTC.

Ten or more counts support this clonotype. The chain joins TRBV20-1 to TRBJ2-7, with 8 bases aligning to TRBD1. Germline loops: CDR1 DFQATT, CDR2 SNEGSKA (reference sequence). CDR3 length equals 13 residues. J gave up 5 bases and V 5 bases, and 8 bases lay outside the gene matches. In nucleotides, the CDR3 is TGCAGTGCTGGAAGGACAGGGCTGAACGAGCAGTACTTC. It encodes CSAGRTGLNEQYF.

With respect to this clonotype: This clone may be a read error of a much larger clone one base away. The J gene is TRBJ2-1, the V gene TRBV28, with 7 bases identical to TRBD2. Per the germline V gene, CDR1 is MDHEN and CDR2 is SYDVKM. This CDR3 spans 15 amino acids. As DNA, the CDR3 is TGTGCCAGTCGGGACTGGCGGGAGATAAGAAATGAGCGGTTCTTC. It is translated as CASRDWREIRNERFF.

The chain is built from TRBV5-1 and TRBJ1-2; 7 nucleotides match TRBD1. CDR1 and CDR2 (germline): SGHRS, YFSETQ. This CDR3 comprises 14 residues. V lost 4 bases and J lost 2; bases outside the gene matches: 5. CDR3 residues: CASSLTGINYGYTF. CDR3 in DNA: TGCGCCAGCAGCCTGACAGGGATCAACTATGGCTACACCTTC.

This clonotype appeared a few times. J is TRBJ2-5 and V is TRBV9; 15 bases match TRBD2. This CDR3 comprises 17 residues. The J segment lost 2 bases and the V segment lost 5 bases, leaving 7 bases of the junction unmatched. Germline V gene lookup returns CDR1 SGDLS and CDR2 YYNGEE. CDR3 protein: CASSSGTSGGRQETQYF. DNA of the CDR3: TGTGCCAGCAGTTCCGGGACTAGCGGGGGGCGGCAAGAGACCCAGTACTTC.

This clonotype occurred a few times. The V and J genes are TRBV24-1 and TRBJ2-1, with TRBD1 matching over 8 bases. The CDR3 is 15 residues long. Trimming cost V 4 bases and J 8 bases; bases outside gene matches: 9. Per germline, CDR1 KGHDR and CDR2 SFDVKD. DNA of the CDR3: TGTGCCACCAGTGACCCCGGACAGGGCTTTTATGAGCAGTTCTTC. This codes for CATSDPGQGFYEQFF.

This clonotype was found many times. The chain has TRBV28 and TRBJ2-5; 8 nucleotides match TRBD2. The CDR3 runs 16 residues. Per germline, CDR1 MDHEN and CDR2 SYDVKM. J was trimmed by 2 bases and V by 3 bases; bases with no gene match: 8. The CDR3 DNA follows: TGTGCCAGCAGTTTGTTCTGGCGGGAGGAACAAGAGACCCAGTACTTC. Its protein product is CASSLFWREEQETQYF.

This clonotype was counted at least ten times. The chain employs TRBV30 and TRBJ2-3; D not certain. Per germline, CDR1 GTSNPN and CDR2 SVGIG (reference sequence). The CDR3 contains 12 residues. Trimming took off 0 bases at V and 4 bases at J, with 5 bases between the two ends. The DNA for the CDR3 is TGTGCCTGGAGTGTACAGCCAGATACGCAGTATTTT. This sequence encodes CAWSVQPDTQYF.

This clonotype was observed many times. V gene TRBV12-3 or TRBV12-4 combines with J gene TRBJ2-1, with TRBD1 matching 8 bases. Trimming took 0 bases from V and 7 from J; bases not matched to a gene: 8. This CDR3 is 16 amino acids long. The DNA for the CDR3 is TGTGCCAGCAGTTTAGCGCGGACAGGGATTTATAATGAGCAGTTCTTC. It yields the protein CASSLARTGIYNEQFF.

This clonotype was detected ten times or more. The J gene is TRBJ1-1, the V gene TRBV11-3; D is undetermined. The V end was cut by 2 bases, the J end by 3 bases, with 7 bases between. Germline CDR1 reads SGHNT; CDR2 reads YENEEA. The CDR3 spans 13 residues. This chain's CDR3 is CASSLSQDTEAFF. In DNA, the CDR3 is TGTGCCAGCAGCTTATCGCAGGACACTGAAGCTTTCTTT.

This chain joins TRBV3-1 and TRBJ2-1, with 9 bases aligning to TRBD1. The CDR3 covers 14 residues. Germline CDR1 and CDR2: LGHDT and YNNKEL (reference sequence). With 6 bases clipped from V and 7 bases from J, the junction kept 7 bases outside the gene matches. The CDR3 DNA follows: TGTGCCAGCAGGGGAAGGGACAGGGTTAATGAGCAGTTCTTC. It translates to CASRGRDRVNEQFF.

This clonotype was seen many times. This chain joins TRBV6-2 or TRBV6-3 and TRBJ2-1; D is possibly TRBD1 or TRBD2 (7 bases each). The CDR3 is made up of 15 amino acids. CDR1 and CDR2 from the germline V gene are MNHEY and SVGEGT. Trimming pared 2 bases from V and 3 bases from J, leaving 11 bases between. Here the CDR3 DNA reads TGTGCCAGCAGTTACGGCAGGGGGGGCTACAATGAGCAGTTCTTC. Encoded protein: CASSYGRGGYNEQFF.

The chain's CDR3 is CASSQDLAPRAKNIQYF. CDR3 DNA: TGTGCCAGCAGCCAAGATCTGGCCCCACGAGCCAAAAACATTCAGTACTTC. The V gene is TRBV3-1, the J gene TRBJ2-4, with no clear D. This CDR3 contains 17 residues. From germline, CDR1 is LGHDT and CDR2 YNNKEL (reference sequence). V lost 0 bases and J 0 bases, leaving 12 bases between the germline ends.

The chain links TRBV5-1 to TRBJ1-6, with a tentative D call TRBD1 (5 bases). Germline V gene data show CDR1 as SGHRS and CDR2 as YFSETQ. Trimming left V 1 base short and J 3 bases short, with 5 bases between. This CDR3 is built from 14 residues. CDR3 sequence: CASSLTGYNSPLHF. The CDR3 coding sequence is TGCGCCAGCAGCTTGACAGGCTATAATTCACCCCTCCACTTT.

The J gene is TRBJ1-1, the V gene TRBV24-1, with D possibly matching TRBD1 (6 bases). This CDR3 contains 12 residues. V lost 4 bases and J lost 8, with 10 bases in between. Germline CDR1 KGHDR, CDR2 SFDVKD. The CDR3 protein is CATSDHDREAFF. The DNA of the CDR3 is TGTGCCACCAGTGACCACGACAGGGAAGCTTTCTTT.

This clonotype has just a few counts. The rearrangement uses TRBV5-1 and TRBJ2-1; TRBD2 agrees at 7 bases. CDR3 length equals 16 residues. The germline gives CDR1 SGHRS, CDR2 YFSETQ. V was clipped by 7 bases and J by 3 bases; unmatched bases: 13. CDR3 coding DNA: TGCGCCAGCTTTAGAGGGGAGGGTACCCTCTACAATGAGCAGTTCTTC. As protein: CASFRGEGTLYNEQFF.

This clonotype was found many times. The rearrangement links TRBV28 to TRBJ2-7; D may be TRBD2 (6 bases). Germline V gene data show CDR1 as MDHEN and CDR2 as SYDVKM. This CDR3 comprises 13 residues. CDR3 coding DNA: TGTTCGACTGGGGGGACCCCTAATTACGAGCAGTACTTC. It encodes CSTGGTPNYEQYF.

The V call is TRBV6-5, the J call TRBJ2-7; tentatively, D is TRBD1 (6 bases). Germline loops: CDR1 MNHEY, CDR2 SVGAGI. V was pared by 5 bases and J by 2 bases, with 13 bases between. The CDR3 contains 14 residues. The CDR3 sequence is CASSLQGSTYEQYF. CDR3 sequence (DNA): TGTGCCAGCAGTCTACAGGGCAGTACCTACGAGCAGTACTTC.

V usage is TRBV30 and J usage is TRBJ2-7; TRBD2 might be the D (5 bases). Trimming left V 2 bases short and J 0 bases short, with 8 bases between. Germline-derived CDR1 and CDR2 are GTSNPN and SVGIG (reference sequence). There are 13 residues in the CDR3. Here the CDR3 reads CAWSKGVSYEQYF. CDR3 DNA: TGTGCCTGGAGTAAGGGAGTCTCCTACGAGCAGTACTTC.

The V call is TRBV20-1, the J call TRBJ2-1, with D unresolved. This CDR3 is 14 amino acids long. From germline, CDR1 is DFQATT and CDR2 SNEGSKA (reference sequence). Trimming removed 3 bases from V and 0 bases from J, with 9 bases in between. CDR3: CSASARFSYNEQFF. The CDR3 DNA is TGCAGTGCTAGCGCAAGGTTCTCCTACAATGAGCAGTTCTTC.

The table lists this clonotype with many counts. J is TRBJ2-7 and V is TRBV28; either TRBD1 or TRBD2 may fit D (5 bases each). V lost 6 bases and J 0 bases, leaving 12 bases between the germline ends. From germline, CDR1 is MDHEN and CDR2 SYDVKM. The CDR3 consists of 14 residues. CDR3 bases: TGTGCCAGCAGCTTCTCCGGGACCTCCTACGAGCAGTACTTC. Amino acids: CASSFSGTSYEQYF.

As concerns this clonotype: It may be a read error: a sequence one base away is much more abundant. The rearrangement joins TRBV12-3 or TRBV12-4 to TRBJ1-5; possibly TRBD1 for D (5 bases). This CDR3 region has 15 residues. The chain's CDR3 is CASSSGYGLNQSQHF. The CDR3 DNA sequence: TGTGCCAGCAGCTCAGGGTATGGGCTCAATCAGTCCCAGCATTTT.

The table lists this clonotype with many counts. This chain connects TRBV20-1 to TRBJ1-6; no clear D. V lost 3 bases, J lost 10 bases, and 19 bases lay in between. Germline CDR1 reads DFQATT; CDR2 reads SNEGSKA (reference sequence). The CDR3 extends over 15 amino acids. The CDR3 protein is CSASDFLGRRSPLHF. The CDR3 DNA reads TGCAGTGCTAGCGATTTTCTCGGTCGTCGATCACCCCTCCACTTT.

This clonotype has a count of ten or more. V gene TRBV30 combines with J gene TRBJ2-7, with a possible D match to TRBD2 (6 bases). The germline V and J ends were trimmed by 4 bases and 0 bases, with 10 bases remaining between them. CDR1 and CDR2 from the germline V gene are GTSNPN and SVGIG (reference sequence). The CDR3 is 13 residues long. This CDR3 is CAWTSGDSYEQYF. The CDR3 coding sequence is TGTGCCTGGACGTCGGGGGACTCCTACGAGCAGTACTTC. Filled out from reference TRBV30 and TRBJ2-7, the complete variable domain reads SQTIHQWPATLVQPVGSPLSLECTVEGTSNPNLYWYRQAAGRGLQLLFYSVGIGQISSEVPQNLSASRPQDRQFILSSKKLLLSDSGFYLCAWTSGDSYEQYFGPGTRLTVT.

The chain couples TRBV24-1 to TRBJ2-2, with 7 nucleotides matching TRBD2. The J segment lost 6 bases and the V segment lost 4 bases, leaving 4 bases of the junction unmatched. Germline V gene sequence: CDR1 KGHDR, CDR2 SFDVKD. The CDR3 extends over 14 amino acids. The CDR3 DNA is TGTGCCACCAGTGAGGTGGGAGGGGCCGGGGAGCTGTTTTTT. Its translation: CATSEVGGAGELFF.

This chain uses TRBV20-1 with TRBJ2-7, with TRBD1 as a possible D gene (5 bases). The germline V gene encodes CDR1 DFQATT and CDR2 SNEGSKA (reference sequence). The CDR3 extends over 14 amino acids. V shed 0 bases and J shed 3 bases, with 12 bases lying between them. The CDR3 coding sequence is TGCAGTGCTAGAGATCATCAGGGCTACTACGAGCAGTACTTC. Translating gives CSARDHQGYYEQYF.